Listed below are T cell receptor beta chains from one sample, sequenced in a study of early T cells in non-severe SARS-CoV-2 infection. TCRdb re-analysed the 5' RACE reads in MiXCR, keeping a single row per CDR3 protein. The table shows about 77,000 distinct CDR3 sequences, with 16% occurring only once. Sequenced sample: whole blood. The receptors derive from an adult who was a healthcare worker with PCR-confirmed SARS-CoV-2 infection or an uninfected control (not recorded which). The CDR3 runs from the conserved cysteine through the conserved F or W. D genes are given only for firm matches. The size entry is marked missing in some rows and otherwise reads once, few, many or a size class.

j_gene,v_gene,abundance,d_gene,CDR3aa,CDR3nt
TRBJ2-5,TRBV20-1,many,TRBD2,CSARTSGRTETQYF,TGCAGTGCTAGGACTAGCGGGAGAACCGAGACCCAGTACTTC
TRBJ1-2,TRBV7-9,few,TRBD1,CASSSTKQGAHGYTF,TGTGCCAGCAGCTCAACCAAACAGGGGGCGCATGGCTACACCTTC
TRBJ2-2,TRBV11-2,many,TRBD2,CASRTRLAGDPGELFF,TGTGCCAGCAGAACAAGACTAGCGGGAGATCCCGGGGAGCTGTTTTTT
TRBJ2-2,TRBV7-6,few,.,CASSAVPSGSNTGELFF,TGTGCCAGCAGCGCAGTCCCCAGCGGGTCGAACACCGGGGAGCTGTTTTTT
TRBJ2-1,TRBV20-1,.,TRBD2,CSVGPAGGPLSSYNEQFF,TGCAGTGTGGGCCCAGCGGGAGGGCCCTTAAGCTCCTACAATGAGCAGTTCTTC
TRBJ2-1,TRBV11-3,few,TRBD2,CASSSAGTSGGGEQFF,TGTGCCAGCAGCTCAGCCGGGACTAGCGGCGGGGGTGAGCAGTTCTTC
TRBJ2-5,TRBV7-8,.,TRBD2,CASSAGGALSATQYF,TGTGCCAGCAGCGCGGGAGGGGCCCTATCGGCGACCCAGTACTTC
TRBJ1-5,TRBV19,.,TRBD1,CASSTRQGFNQPQHF,TGTGCCAGTAGTACCAGACAGGGATTCAATCAGCCCCAGCATTTT
TRBJ2-1,TRBV5-4,.,TRBD2,CASSSGTSGGNEQFF,TGTGCCAGCAGCAGCGGGACTAGCGGAGGAAATGAGCAGTTCTTC
TRBJ2-2,TRBV19,.,TRBD1,CASSGSDRGRNTGELFF,TGTGCCAGTAGTGGCTCCGACAGGGGGCGGAACACCGGGGAGCTGTTTTTT
TRBJ2-1,TRBV7-9,many,.,CASSLVGDNEQFF,TGCGCCAGCAGCTTGGTCGGGGACAATGAGCAGTTCTTC
TRBJ2-3,TRBV12-3/TRBV12-4,few,.,CASSHPQGFGADTQYF,TGTGCCAGCAGCCACCCCCAGGGATTCGGGGCGGATACGCAGTATTTT
TRBJ2-7,TRBV5-4,few,.,CAISGGGTDTYEQYF,TGTGCCATCTCTGGGGGGGGGACAGATACCTACGAGCAGTACTTC
TRBJ2-7,TRBV5-6,few,TRBD1,CASRIAGTGNYEQYF,TGTGCCAGCAGAATCGCCGGGACAGGGAACTACGAGCAGTACTTC
TRBJ2-5,TRBV7-9,few,.,CASSLGSTAGQETQYF,TGTGCCAGCAGCTTAGGTAGTACGGCAGGTCAAGAGACCCAGTACTTC
TRBJ2-3,TRBV28,few,TRBD2,CASRPPGTSGGSSTDTQYF,TGTGCCAGCAGGCCCCCCGGGACTAGCGGCGGCTCTAGCACAGATACGCAGTATTTT
TRBJ2-3,TRBV5-1,.,.,CASSSIPTDTQYF,TGCGCCAGCAGCTCCATTCCGACAGATACGCAGTATTTT
TRBJ2-6,TRBV2,few,.,CASSEVAGQPSEANVLTF,TGTGCCAGCAGTGAAGTGGCGGGACAGCCATCTGAGGCCAACGTCCTGACTTTC
TRBJ2-3,TRBV18,few,.,CASSPTGGLAPSTDTQYF,TGTGCCAGCTCACCTACAGGGGGACTAGCTCCTAGCACAGATACGCAGTATTTT
TRBJ2-7,TRBV29-1,.,TRBD1,CSVSDRGNYEQYF,TGCAGCGTTTCTGACAGGGGAAACTACGAGCAGTACTTC
TRBJ2-7,TRBV7-9,.,TRBD1,CASSHRDRVYEQYF,TGTGCCAGCAGCCACCGGGACAGGGTCTACGAGCAGTACTTC
TRBJ1-2,TRBV9,.,.,CASSVGQGGGYTF,TGTGCCAGCAGCGTAGGGCAGGGCGGCGGCTACACCTTC
TRBJ2-7,TRBV28,.,.,CASTPPTAGWGAAEQYF,TGTGCCAGCACCCCCCCTACGGCTGGGTGGGGCGCCGCCGAGCAGTACTTC
TRBJ2-1,TRBV7-3,few,.,CASSLSGANNEQFF,TGTGCCAGCAGCTTAAGCGGCGCCAACAATGAGCAGTTCTTC
TRBJ2-6,TRBV20-1,many,TRBD1,CSAYRGTGANVLTF,TGCAGTGCTTACAGGGGAACTGGGGCCAACGTCCTGACTTTC
TRBJ2-5,TRBV3-1,few,TRBD2,CASSQVGRGKETQYF,TGTGCCAGCAGCCAAGTGGGGAGGGGAAAGGAGACCCAGTACTTC
TRBJ2-5,TRBV12-3/TRBV12-4,.,.,CASSPPRGSGETQYF,TGTGCCAGCAGTCCTCCCCGGGGTAGCGGCGAGACCCAGTACTTC
TRBJ2-1,TRBV20-1,.,TRBD1,CSAYDRGPSTVGNEQFF,TGCAGTGCTTACGACAGGGGGCCTTCCACTGTGGGCAATGAGCAGTTCTTC
TRBJ2-2,TRBV20-1,few,TRBD2,CSAPNPGLAGGIVTGELFF,TGCAGTGCTCCAAACCCCGGACTAGCGGGGGGCATCGTCACCGGGGAGCTGTTTTTT
TRBJ2-5,TRBV4-1,.,.,CASSQVLKETQYF,TGCGCCAGCAGCCAAGTTCTCAAAGAGACCCAGTACTTC
TRBJ2-5,TRBV20-1,once,TRBD2,CSARVSGRVETQYF,TGCAGTGCTAGAGTCTCGGGGAGGGTAGAGACCCAGTACTTC
TRBJ2-3,TRBV7-6,few,TRBD2,CASSLVPRGATTDTQYF,TGTGCCAGCAGCTTAGTCCCGCGGGGGGCCACCACAGATACGCAGTATTTT
TRBJ1-1,TRBV20-1,.,.,CSAREGTQGGHTEAFF,TGCAGTGCTAGAGAAGGCACGCAGGGTGGGCACACTGAAGCTTTCTTT
TRBJ2-1,TRBV20-1,.,TRBD2,CSASGGGRYNEQFF,TGCAGTGCCAGCGGGGGGGGTAGGTACAATGAGCAGTTCTTC
TRBJ2-1,TRBV29-1,few,TRBD1,CSVDPGQGHGNEQFF,TGCAGCGTTGATCCGGGACAGGGTCATGGGAATGAGCAGTTCTTC
TRBJ2-7,TRBV7-9,few,.,CASIRGTGEQYF,TGTGCCAGCATCCGGGGTACAGGCGAGCAGTACTTC
TRBJ1-5,TRBV6-5,.,.,CASGGEGNQPQHF,TGTGCCAGTGGGGGGGAGGGCAATCAGCCCCAGCATTTT
TRBJ2-7,TRBV29-1,once,.,CSVGGESGTGLWGQYF,TGCAGCGTTGGAGGGGAGTCGGGAACCGGACTATGGGGGCAGTACTTC
TRBJ2-3,TRBV13,few,.,CASSLVGLGTDTQYF,TGTGCCAGCAGCTTAGTCGGCCTGGGGACAGATACGCAGTATTTT
TRBJ2-7,TRBV6-5,.,TRBD1,CASKINWDRAYEQYF,TGTGCCAGCAAAATAAACTGGGACAGAGCCTACGAGCAGTACTTC
TRBJ2-7,TRBV20-1,.,TRBD2,CSVQAGVPHEQYF,TGCAGTGTTCAAGCGGGAGTTCCCCACGAGCAGTACTTC
TRBJ2-5,TRBV6-1,.,TRBD2,CASSPASGRALETQYF,TGTGCCAGCAGTCCTGCTAGCGGGAGGGCCCTTGAGACCCAGTACTTC
TRBJ2-3,TRBV5-4,many,TRBD2,CASRAGLTEDTQYF,TGTGCCAGCAGGGCGGGACTAACGGAAGATACGCAGTATTTT
TRBJ2-2,TRBV19,.,.,CASSIQNTGELFF,TGTGCCAGTAGTATACAGAACACCGGGGAGCTGTTTTTT
TRBJ2-7,TRBV10-2,many,.,CASSPNMDEQYF,TGCGCCAGCAGTCCTAACATGGACGAGCAGTACTTC
TRBJ1-6,TRBV10-2,few,TRBD1,CASSYLRTGPRNSPLHF,TGCGCCAGCAGTTATCTCAGGACAGGGCCGAGGAATTCACCCCTCCACTTT
TRBJ2-7,TRBV20-1,.,TRBD2,CSARDWGGERGEQYF,TGCAGTGCTAGAGATTGGGGCGGTGAGCGGGGGGAGCAGTACTTC
TRBJ1-4,TRBV7-9,.,.,CASTESSKGTNEKLFF,TGTGCCAGCACCGAATCGTCCAAGGGAACTAATGAAAAACTGTTTTTT
TRBJ1-1,TRBV29-1,.,TRBD1,CSGGQGNTEAFF,TGCAGCGGGGGACAGGGGAACACTGAAGCTTTCTTT
TRBJ1-2,TRBV20-1,few,TRBD1,CSAPDRGRRYTF,TGCAGTGCTCCGGACAGGGGGAGACGCTACACCTTC
TRBJ2-2,TRBV6-5,few,TRBD2,CASRAGGRNTGELFF,TGTGCCAGCAGGGCGGGAGGCCGGAACACCGGGGAGCTGTTTTTT
TRBJ1-4,TRBV7-9,.,.,CASIGSANEKLFF,TGTGCCAGCATAGGGAGCGCTAATGAAAAACTGTTTTTT
TRBJ1-5,TRBV24-1,many,.,CATSSGDGNQPQHF,TGTGCCACCAGTTCTGGGGACGGCAATCAGCCCCAGCATTTT
TRBJ2-3,TRBV29-1,few,TRBD2,CSVGTSGGDTQYF,TGCAGCGTTGGGACTAGCGGGGGAGATACGCAGTATTTT